Detailed here is one T cell receptor (beta chain). Antigen specificity is unknown. This entry is derived from a study of CD8 T cell repertoires and HIV-1 epitope variants. Background on the study: T cells were stimulated with Twenty-five Gag and Nef peptides separately. Tested: three Gag epitope families, Nef HW9 and YT9.

The repertoire was sequenced with immunoSEQ multiplex PCR; TCRdb's copy has only in-frame clones and lacks some. The repertoire has about 5,100 clones, around 70% of them found once; the top ten carry about 45%. The receptor was derived from a male donor with HIV. The sample comprised cultured CD8+ T cells derived from PBMCs.

In DNA, the CDR3 is TGCGCCAGCAGCCAAGCCCCCCCGGGGGGCTCCTACAATGAGCAGTTCTTC. Its protein product is CASSQAPPGGSYNEQFF. This sequence joins TRBV4-1 and TRBJ2-1; TRBD2 agrees at 7 bases. The CDR3 runs to 17 residues. Germline V gene data show CDR1 as MGHRA and CDR2 as YSYEKL. V was clipped by 1 base and J by 0 bases; unmatched bases: 6.